The source of this T cell receptor beta chain is a study of prognosis after radiotherapy for stage I lung cancer. In its sample, this clonotype was seen many times. Amplification of TCR beta CDR3 from genomic DNA used two-round multiplex PCR. First-round PCR used primers specific to each TRBV and TRBJ gene. MiXCR, run by TCRdb on the multiplex PCR reads, gives a single entry per CDR3 protein. Of around 30,000 distinct CDR3 sequences listed, 30% to 40% are singletons. Sequences were derived from PBMCs, sampled before or after stereotactic body radiation therapy (not recorded which). The source is a donor at least 50 years old with non-small cell lung cancer.

CDR3 sequence (DNA): TGCAGTGCTAGAGATCAGGGGCGTTCATATCAGCCCCAGCATTTT. Translation: CSARDQGRSYQPQHF. The J gene is TRBJ1-5, the V gene TRBV20-1, with D possibly matching TRBD1 (6 bases). Trimming stripped 0 bases from V and 5 bases from J, with 14 bases between. The CDR3 is 15 residues long. Germline CDR1 and CDR2: DFQATT and SNEGSKA (reference sequence).